These 21 T cell receptor beta chains originate from one sample sequenced in a study of T cells in Graves' hyperthyroidism and ophthalmopathy. RNA transcripts provided the source from which TCR beta CDR3 regions were amplified. With the HTBI primer set, the TCR CDR3 went through a first round of RT-PCR. A single record per CDR3 protein comes from TCRdb applying MiXCR to the multiplex PCR reads. The sample holds hundreds of thousands of distinct CDR3 sequences, just under 45% seen once. Material: peripheral blood or thyroid tissue (not recorded which). Source of these receptors: an adult man with Graves' disease, either hyperthyroidism or ophthalmopathy (not recorded which).

This clonotype was found a few times. The genes are TRBV7-8 and TRBJ2-2, with TRBD2 identical over 8 bases. This CDR3 has 16 amino acids. V gave up 2 bases and J gave up 8 bases; unmatched junction bases: 10. Germline V CDR1 and CDR2: SGHVS, FQNEAQ. The CDR3 DNA reads as TGTGCCAGCAGCTTACGGCGGGAGGAGGCTGCGGGGGAGCTGTTTTTT. It codes for CASSLRREEAAGELFF.

The J gene is TRBJ1-1, the V gene TRBV6-1; D ambiguous. V was shortened by 4 bases and J by 4 bases, with 10 bases between the two germline ends. Germline-derived CDR1 and CDR2 are MNHNS and SASEGT. CDR3 length equals 13 residues. CDR3 region: CASSVWAGTEAFF. The CDR3 DNA is TGTGCCAGCAGTGTATGGGCAGGCACTGAAGCTTTCTTT.

Here the CDR3 reads CASSLSTGVETQYF. In nucleotides, the CDR3 is TGTGCCAGCAGCTTATCGACAGGGGTAGAGACCCAGTACTTC. The chain combines TRBV7-2 with TRBJ2-5; 8 bases map to TRBD1. Germline CDR1 and CDR2: SGHTA and FQGNSA. The CDR3 loop spans 14 amino acids. The V gene end was trimmed by 2 bases and the J gene end by 4 bases; junction bases not matched to a gene: 3.

The chain carries TRBV29-1 and TRBJ1-2; D uncertain. The CDR3 covers 13 residues. The germline V gene has CDR1 SQVTM and CDR2 ANQGSEA. The germline V and J ends were trimmed by 5 bases and 2 bases, with 12 bases remaining between them. The DNA of the CDR3 is TGCAGCGTTTTTGGCGTTTGGAACTATGGCTACACCTTC. Translating it yields CSVFGVWNYGYTF.

The sample holds many counts of this clonotype. The rearrangement joins TRBV24-1 to TRBJ1-2; the match to TRBD1 covers 7 bases. This CDR3 has 15 residues. V gave up 3 bases and J gave up 4 bases; unmatched junction bases: 7. CDR1 KGHDR and CDR2 SFDVKD come from the germline V gene. The DNA of the CDR3 is TGTGCCACCAGTGATCCAAGGGGGCGCAGCTATGGCTACACCTTC. Its protein product is CATSDPRGRSYGYTF.

The genes are TRBV6-1 and TRBJ2-5, with D possibly matching TRBD2 (5 bases). CDR1 is MNHNS and CDR2 is SASEGT in the germline V gene. The V and J ends lost 2 bases and 4 bases respectively, with 11 bases between them. The CDR3 is made up of 14 amino acids. DNA of the CDR3: TGTGCCAGCAGTGAAACGGGGTCGGGAGAGACCCAGTACTTC. It encodes CASSETGSGETQYF.

The CDR3 sequence is CASSSGTGVGQPQHF. Written as DNA, the CDR3 is TGTGCCAGCAGCTCAGGGACAGGGGTCGGGCAGCCCCAGCATTTT. This chain connects TRBV7-9 to TRBJ1-5; TRBD1 matches 10 bases. CDR1 is SEHNR and CDR2 is FQNEAQ in the germline V gene (reference sequence). This CDR3 is 15 amino acids long. J lost 7 bases, V lost 4 bases, and 7 bases had no gene match. The full variable domain, its missing parts supplied by reference TRBV7-9 and TRBJ1-5, is DTGVSQNPRHKITKRGQNVTFRCDPISEHNRLYWYRQTLGQGPEFLTYFQNEAQLEKSRLLSDRFSAERPKGSFSTLEIQRTEQGDSAMYLCASSSGTGVGQPQHFGDGTRLSIL.

The rearrangement links TRBV10-3 to TRBJ2-2; 10 bases map to TRBD2. The CDR3 covers 16 residues. The V gene end was trimmed by 7 bases and the J gene end by 5 bases; junction bases not matched to a gene: 10. Germline CDR1 reads ENHRY; CDR2 reads SYGVKD. The CDR3 bases are TGTGCCATCAAGAACCTAGCGGGAGTTGGGACCGGGGAGCTGTTTTTT. Translation gives CAIKNLAGVGTGELFF.

V usage is TRBV29-1 and J usage is TRBJ1-4; D might be TRBD1 (6 bases). Germline V gene data show CDR1 as SQVTM and CDR2 as ANQGSEA. The CDR3 spans 15 residues. V gave up 0 bases and J gave up 3 bases, with 11 bases separating them. The CDR3: CSVEEGAEANEKLFF. The CDR3 nucleotides are TGCAGCGTTGAAGAGGGGGCTGAAGCTAATGAAAAACTGTTTTTT.

This chain joins TRBV25-1 and TRBJ1-4; TRBD1 aligns across 9 bases. From germline, CDR1 is MGHDK and CDR2 SYGVNS. Trimming at V came to 8 bases and at J to 8 bases, leaving 15 bases not matched to a gene. This CDR3 region has 16 residues. The CDR3 is CASSPRPGQGREKLFF. In nucleotides, the CDR3 is TGTGCCAGCTCACCGAGGCCGGGACAGGGACGAGAAAAACTGTTTTTT.

This clonotype turned up a few times. The gene calls are TRBV7-8 and TRBJ2-2; 8 positions agree with TRBD1. The V and J ends lost 11 bases and 3 bases, in that order; junction bases with no gene match: 11. The length of the CDR3 is 15 residues. Per the germline V gene, CDR1 is SGHVS and CDR2 is FQNEAQ. Written as DNA, the CDR3 is TGTGCCTGCACCCATCAGGGGGCGGACACCGGGGAGCTGTTTTTT. Translation: CACTHQGADTGELFF.

The V gene is TRBV20-1, the J gene TRBJ1-5; a weak D match, TRBD1 (5 bases). Trimming removed 5 bases from V and 4 bases from J, with 9 bases in between. Germline CDR1 DFQATT, CDR2 SNEGSKA (reference sequence). The CDR3 length is 12 residues. CDR3 coding DNA: TGCAGTGCTCAACGGGGGAATCAGCCCCAGCATTTT. Its protein product is CSAQRGNQPQHF.

A remark on this clonotype: A much larger clone sits a single nucleotide away, making a read error possible. The rearrangement joins TRBV6-1 to TRBJ1-5; D is unclear. The germline gives CDR1 MNHNS, CDR2 SASEGT. This CDR3 has 16 residues. The CDR3 nucleotides are TGTGCCATCAGTGAAGCCCCAACGGTGGGAATTCAGCCCCAGCATTTT. This encodes CAISEAPTVGIQPQHF.

This clonotype was seen a few times. The chain recombines TRBV10-3 with TRBJ1-1; 8 bases are a match to TRBD1. Trimming removed 6 bases from V and 1 base from J; junction bases left unmatched: 4. CDR3 length equals 14 residues. In germline, CDR1 is ENHRY, CDR2 SYGVKD. The CDR3 loop is CAISVQGGNTEAFF. The CDR3 DNA reads TGTGCCATCAGCGTACAGGGGGGGAACACTGAAGCTTTCTTT.

This clonotype was counted between two and nine times. The rearrangement links TRBV20-1 to TRBJ2-5, with 9 bases aligning to TRBD2. In germline, CDR1 is DFQATT, CDR2 SNEGSKA (reference sequence). The length of the CDR3 is 16 residues. The trim removed 0 bases at V and 5 bases at J, leaving 10 bases unmatched. CDR3 amino acids: CSAREGSGRGWETQYF. CDR3 nucleotides: TGCAGTGCTAGAGAGGGTAGCGGGAGAGGTTGGGAGACCCAGTACTTC.

The rearrangement links TRBV5-4 to TRBJ2-7; a possible D gene is TRBD2 (6 bases). Trimming left V 0 bases short and J 2 bases short, with 15 bases between. The CDR3 covers 16 residues. CDR1 and CDR2 (germline): SGHNT, YYREEE (reference sequence). Here the CDR3 DNA reads TGTGCCAGCAGCTTGGGGGGTAGCGGAGTTACCTACGAGCAGTACTTC. It translates to CASSLGGSGVTYEQYF.

This clonotype has ten or more counts. This chain uses TRBV10-3 with TRBJ2-5; D is unresolved. Germline CDR1 ENHRY, CDR2 SYGVKD. This CDR3 region has 12 residues. V lost 10 bases and J 5 bases, leaving 14 bases between the germline ends. CDR3 sequence: CASSPTEETQYF. CDR3 DNA: TGTGCCAGCTCCCCCACCGAGGAGACCCAGTACTTC.

The chain employs TRBV7-9 and TRBJ1-1; D is perhaps TRBD1 (5 bases). The germline gives CDR1 SEHNR, CDR2 FQNEAQ (reference sequence). V was shortened by 0 bases and J by 14 bases, with 22 bases between the two germline ends. The length of the CDR3 is 15 residues. The chain's CDR3 is CASSLAGVLDTEVFF. CDR3 DNA: TGTGCCAGCAGCTTAGCAGGGGTGTTGGACACTGAAGTCTTCTTT. The full variable domain, rest sourced from reference TRBV7-9 and TRBJ1-1, is DTGVSQNPRHKITKRGQNVTFRCDPISEHNRLYWYRQTLGQGPEFLTYFQNEAQLEKSRLLSDRFSAERPKGSFSTLEIQRTEQGDSAMYLCASSLAGVLDTEVFFGQGTRLTVV.

In regard to this clonotype: A read error may produce the germline difference seen at one junction end. This chain links TRBV10-1 with TRBJ1-1; 7 nucleotides align to TRBD1. There are 15 residues in the CDR3. The germline CDR1 and CDR2 sequences are WNHNN and SYGVQD (reference sequence). The CDR3 here is CAWSQTGLWRTEAFF. The DNA for the CDR3 is TGTGCCTGGAGCCAGACAGGGTTATGGCGCACTGAAGCTTTCTTT.

This clonotype appeared many times. At one boundary the junction diverges from the germline segment, which might be a read error. The chain recombines TRBV7-7 with TRBJ2-5; D call uncertain. Germline CDR1 is SSHAT and CDR2 is FNYEAQ (reference sequence). The CDR3 sequence is 12 residues long. The DNA of the CDR3 is TGTGCTAGCAGCCACCTGGCTGGGATCCAGTACTTC. Translated: CASSHLAGIQYF. Complete variable domain (other parts from reference TRBV7-7 and TRBJ2-5): GAGVSQSPRYKVTKRGQDVTLRCDPISSHATLYWYQQALGQGPEFLTYFNYEAQPDKSGLPSDRFSAERPEGSISTLTIQRTEQRDSAMYRCASSHLAGIQYFGPGTRLLVL.

There are many counts of this clonotype. The chain links TRBV7-2 to TRBJ1-5; 10 bases map to TRBD1. The CDR3 runs 15 residues. Germline lookup yields CDR1 SGHTA and CDR2 FQGNSA. J was trimmed by 6 bases and V by 4 bases; bases with no gene match: 6. CDR3: CASSSGQGSSQPQHF. DNA of the CDR3: TGTGCCAGCAGCTCGGGACAGGGGTCGAGTCAGCCCCAGCATTTT.